The present T cell receptor beta chain was sequenced within a study of blood T cells in healthy people across ages. Study outcomes and limitations: Strong correlation linked observed beta diversity and percent naive T cells.

CDR1 is MGHRA and CDR2 is YSYEKL in the germline V gene. Trimming cost V 1 base and J 2 bases, with 6 bases left between them. The CDR3 is made up of 15 amino acids. Through a sample-barcoded 5' primer and a J-beta primer mix, a second PCR was run for roughly 6 to 11 cycles. TCRdb redid the calling of the 5' RACE reads with MiXCR, one entry per CDR3 protein. The sample holds around 690,000 distinct CDR3 sequences, 58% seen once. In its sample, this clonotype was seen many times. Its specificity is not known. Each sample yielded at least 6 million isolated PBMCs. This rearrangement joins TRBV4-1 to TRBJ2-6; D is possibly TRBD2 (5 bases). The origin of this receptor is a man aged 55-75 years in good health. The sequenced sample was blood. The CDR3 spells CASSQAGTGANVLTF. In DNA, the CDR3 is TGCGCCAGCAGCCAAGCCGGGACTGGGGCCAACGTCCTGACTTTC.